Included here is one TCR beta chain sequence, with context. Its antigen is unidentified. The cDNA had a unique molecular identifier and a template-switch universal primer site. TCRdb redid the calling of the 5' RACE reads with MiXCR, one entry per CDR3 protein. The sample holds 1.5 million to 2 million distinct CDR3 sequences; 25% to 35% are singletons and the top ten take about 0.3%. These data come from a study of identical twins. Study results and caveats: Conclusions rested on cross-sectional statistics rather than following the same donors. Models predicted less out-of-frame TCR alpha sharing in monozygotic twins than was found.

Trimming shortened V by 0 bases and J by 13 bases, and 19 bases separated the two germline ends. The length of the CDR3 is 15 residues. Germline CDR1 reads LGHDT; CDR2 reads YNNKEL (reference sequence). Everyone who gave samples was a healthy Caucasian. This sequence joins TRBV3-1 and TRBJ2-4; tentatively, D is TRBD2 (7 bases). The sample comprised cord blood. This sequence was found in a newborn girl in good health. CDR3 loop: CASSQDLRGRGEQYF. CDR3 sequence (DNA): TGTGCCAGCAGCCAAGATCTTAGGGGGAGGGGAGAGCAGTACTTC.